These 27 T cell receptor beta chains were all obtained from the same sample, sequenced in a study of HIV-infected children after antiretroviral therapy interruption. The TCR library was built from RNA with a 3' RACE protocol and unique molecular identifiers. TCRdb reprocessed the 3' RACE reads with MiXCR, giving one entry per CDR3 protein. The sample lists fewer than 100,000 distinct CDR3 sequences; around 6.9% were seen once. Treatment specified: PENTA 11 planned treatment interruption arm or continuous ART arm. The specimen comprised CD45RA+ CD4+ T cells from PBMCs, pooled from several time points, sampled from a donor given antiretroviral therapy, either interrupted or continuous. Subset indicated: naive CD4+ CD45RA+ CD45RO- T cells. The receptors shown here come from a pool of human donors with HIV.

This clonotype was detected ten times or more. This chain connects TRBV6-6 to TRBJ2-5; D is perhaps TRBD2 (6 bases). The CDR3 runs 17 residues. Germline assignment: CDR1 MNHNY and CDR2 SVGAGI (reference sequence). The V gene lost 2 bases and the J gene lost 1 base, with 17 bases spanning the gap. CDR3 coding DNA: TGTGCCAGCAGTTACGTTTCGGCTAGCGACCGCCAAGAGACCCAGTACTTC. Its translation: CASSYVSASDRQETQYF.

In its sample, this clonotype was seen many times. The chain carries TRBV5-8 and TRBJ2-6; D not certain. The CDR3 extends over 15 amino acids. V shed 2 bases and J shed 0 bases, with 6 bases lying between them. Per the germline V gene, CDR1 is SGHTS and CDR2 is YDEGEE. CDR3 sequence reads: CASSLRDSGANVLTF. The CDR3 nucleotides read TGTGCCAGCAGCTTAAGGGACTCTGGGGCCAACGTCCTGACTTTC. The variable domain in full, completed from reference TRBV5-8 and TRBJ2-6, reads EAGVTQSPTHLIKTRGQQATLRCSPISGHTSVYWYQQALGLGLQFLLWYDEGEERNRGNFPPRFSGRQFPNYSSELNVNALELEDSALYLCASSLRDSGANVLTFGAGSRLTVL.

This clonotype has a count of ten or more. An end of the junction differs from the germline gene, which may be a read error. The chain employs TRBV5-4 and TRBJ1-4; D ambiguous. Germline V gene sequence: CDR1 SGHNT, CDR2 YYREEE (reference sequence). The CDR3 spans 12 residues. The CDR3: CASSLVGQAALF. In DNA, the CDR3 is TGTGCCAGCAGCTTGGTAGGGCAGGCAGCTCTTTTT.

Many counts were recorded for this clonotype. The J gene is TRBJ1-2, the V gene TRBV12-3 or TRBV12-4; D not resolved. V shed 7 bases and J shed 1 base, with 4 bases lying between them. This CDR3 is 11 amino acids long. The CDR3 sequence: CASNRNYGYTF. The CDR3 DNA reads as TGTGCCAGCAACCGTAACTATGGCTACACCTTC.

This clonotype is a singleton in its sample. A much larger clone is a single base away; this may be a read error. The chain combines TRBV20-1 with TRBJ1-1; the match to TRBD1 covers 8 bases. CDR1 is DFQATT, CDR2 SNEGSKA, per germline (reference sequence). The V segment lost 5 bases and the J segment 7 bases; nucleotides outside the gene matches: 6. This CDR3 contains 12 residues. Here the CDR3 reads CSAERTGFEAFF. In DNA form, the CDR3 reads TGCAGTGCTGAAAGGACAGGGTTTGAAGCTTTCTTT.

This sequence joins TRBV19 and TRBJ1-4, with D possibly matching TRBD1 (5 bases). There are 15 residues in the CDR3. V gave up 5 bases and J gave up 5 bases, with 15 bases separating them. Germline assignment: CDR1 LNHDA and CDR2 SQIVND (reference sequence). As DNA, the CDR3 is TGTGCCAGTAGTGGCCGGGACCTAAGAAATGAAAAACTGTTTTTT. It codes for CASSGRDLRNEKLFF.

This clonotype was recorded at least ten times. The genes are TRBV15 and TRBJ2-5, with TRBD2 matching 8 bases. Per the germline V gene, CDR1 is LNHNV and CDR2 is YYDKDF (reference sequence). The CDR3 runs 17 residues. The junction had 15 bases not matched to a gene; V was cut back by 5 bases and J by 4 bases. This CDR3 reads CATSDLRAGVGTETQYF. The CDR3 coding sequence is TGTGCCACCAGCGATCTGAGAGCGGGAGTGGGAACAGAGACCCAGTACTTC.

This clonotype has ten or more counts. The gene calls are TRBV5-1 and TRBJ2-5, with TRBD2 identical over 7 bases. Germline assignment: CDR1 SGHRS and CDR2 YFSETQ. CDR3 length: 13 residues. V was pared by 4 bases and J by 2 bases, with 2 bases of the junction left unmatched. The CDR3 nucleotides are TGCGCCAGCAGCAAGGGACTACAAGAGACCCAGTACTTC. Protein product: CASSKGLQETQYF.

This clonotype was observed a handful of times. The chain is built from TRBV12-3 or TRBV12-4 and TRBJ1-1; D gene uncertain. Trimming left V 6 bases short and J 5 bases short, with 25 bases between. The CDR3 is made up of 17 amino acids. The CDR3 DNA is TGTGCCAGCAGCTATATCGTGGAGACTTGGGGATTGACTGAAGCTTTCTTT. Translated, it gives CASSYIVETWGLTEAFF.

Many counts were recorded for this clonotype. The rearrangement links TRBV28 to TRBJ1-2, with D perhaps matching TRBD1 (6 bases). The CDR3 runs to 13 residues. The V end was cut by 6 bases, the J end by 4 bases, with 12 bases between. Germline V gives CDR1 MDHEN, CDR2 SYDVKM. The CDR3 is CASSPRGVYGYTF. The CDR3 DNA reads TGTGCCAGCAGCCCCAGGGGAGTCTATGGCTACACCTTC.

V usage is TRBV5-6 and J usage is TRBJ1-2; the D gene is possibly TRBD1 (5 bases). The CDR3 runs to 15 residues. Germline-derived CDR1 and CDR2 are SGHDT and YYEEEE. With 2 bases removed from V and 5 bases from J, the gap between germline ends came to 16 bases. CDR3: CASSFLGTLEYGYTF. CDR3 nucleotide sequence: TGTGCCAGCAGCTTTTTGGGGACCTTAGAATATGGCTACACCTTC.

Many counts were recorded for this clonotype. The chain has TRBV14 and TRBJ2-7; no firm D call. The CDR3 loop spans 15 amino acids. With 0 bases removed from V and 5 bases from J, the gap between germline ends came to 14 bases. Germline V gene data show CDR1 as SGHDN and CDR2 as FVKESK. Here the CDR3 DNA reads TGTGCCAGCAGCCAAGATCGAATGAAAGCCGACGAGCAGTACTTC. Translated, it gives CASSQDRMKADEQYF.

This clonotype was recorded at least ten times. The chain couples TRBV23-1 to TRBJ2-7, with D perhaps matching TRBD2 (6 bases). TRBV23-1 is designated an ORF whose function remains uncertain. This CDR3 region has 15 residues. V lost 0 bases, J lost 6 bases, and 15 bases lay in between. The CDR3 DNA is TGCGCCAGCAGTCAATCCGGACCTCTGGGGGGCGAGCAGTACTTC. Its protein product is CASSQSGPLGGEQYF.

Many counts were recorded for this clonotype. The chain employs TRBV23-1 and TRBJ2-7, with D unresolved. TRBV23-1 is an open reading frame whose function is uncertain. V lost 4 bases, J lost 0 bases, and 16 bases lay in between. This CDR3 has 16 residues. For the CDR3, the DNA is TGCGCCAGCAGTCCCCGGACCGTTGCAACCTCCTACGAGCAGTACTTC. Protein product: CASSPRTVATSYEQYF.

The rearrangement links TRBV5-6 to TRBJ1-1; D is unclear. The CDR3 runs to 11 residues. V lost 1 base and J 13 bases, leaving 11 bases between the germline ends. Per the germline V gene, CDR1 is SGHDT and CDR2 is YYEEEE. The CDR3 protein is CASSLSTESFF. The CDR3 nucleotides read TGTGCCAGCAGCTTGAGTACAGAAAGTTTCTTT. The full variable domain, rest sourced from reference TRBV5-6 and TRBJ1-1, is DAGVTQSPTHLIKTRGQQVTLRCSPKSGHDTVSWYQQALGQGPQFIFQYYEEEERQRGNFPDRFSGHQFPNYSSELNVNALLLGDSALYLCASSLSTESFFGQGTRLTVV.

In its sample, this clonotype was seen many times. CDR3 DNA: TGCGCCAGCAGCCGGGACCCCTACGAGCAGTACTTC. Protein product: CASSRDPYEQYF. The chain joins TRBV5-1 to TRBJ2-7; tentatively, D is TRBD1 or TRBD2 (5 bases each). Germline V gives CDR1 SGHRS, CDR2 YFSETQ. This CDR3 has 12 amino acids. V lost 4 bases and J 2 bases, leaving 7 bases between the germline ends.

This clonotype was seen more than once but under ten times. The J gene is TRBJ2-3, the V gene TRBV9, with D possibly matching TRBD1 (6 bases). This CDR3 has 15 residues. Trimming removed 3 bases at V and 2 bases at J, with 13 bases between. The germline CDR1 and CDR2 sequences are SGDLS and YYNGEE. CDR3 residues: CASSARTDPTDTQYF. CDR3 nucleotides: TGTGCCAGCAGCGCCCGGACAGACCCCACAGATACGCAGTATTTT.

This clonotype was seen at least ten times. CDR3 coding DNA: TGCGCCAGCAGCTTGAGGGCGCAGGGCAATGAGCAGTTCTTC. This sequence encodes CASSLRAQGNEQFF. The V gene is TRBV5-1, the J gene TRBJ2-1; D is perhaps TRBD1 (5 bases). The germline V and J ends were trimmed by 1 base and 6 bases, with 11 bases remaining between them. This CDR3 comprises 14 residues. Germline assignment: CDR1 SGHRS and CDR2 YFSETQ.

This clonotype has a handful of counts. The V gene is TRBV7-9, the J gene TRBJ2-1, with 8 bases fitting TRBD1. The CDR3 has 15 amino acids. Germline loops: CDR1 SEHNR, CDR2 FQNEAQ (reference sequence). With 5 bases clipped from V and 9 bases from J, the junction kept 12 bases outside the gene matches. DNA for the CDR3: TGTGCCAGCAGCCGCCTCAGGGGGCCGGACGGTGAGCAGTTCTTC. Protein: CASSRLRGPDGEQFF.

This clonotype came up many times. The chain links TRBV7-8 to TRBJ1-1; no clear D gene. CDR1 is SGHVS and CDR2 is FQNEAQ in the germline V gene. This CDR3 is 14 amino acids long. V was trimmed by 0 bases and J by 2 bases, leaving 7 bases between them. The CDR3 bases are TGTGCCAGCAGCTTAGCCTGGTCTAACACTGAAGCTTTCTTT. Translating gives CASSLAWSNTEAFF.

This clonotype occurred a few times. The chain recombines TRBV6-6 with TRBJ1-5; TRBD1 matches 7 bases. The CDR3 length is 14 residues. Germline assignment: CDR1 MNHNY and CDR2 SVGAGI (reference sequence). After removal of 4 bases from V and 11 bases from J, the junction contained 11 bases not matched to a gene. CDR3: CASSSGGIQSAQHF. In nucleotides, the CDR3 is TGTGCCAGCAGTTCAGGGGGAATACAATCAGCCCAGCATTTT.

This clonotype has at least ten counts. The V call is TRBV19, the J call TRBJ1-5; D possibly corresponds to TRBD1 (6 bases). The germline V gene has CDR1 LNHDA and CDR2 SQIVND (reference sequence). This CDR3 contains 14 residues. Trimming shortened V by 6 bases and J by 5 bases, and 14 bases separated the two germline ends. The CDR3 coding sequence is TGTGCCAGTAGGACTACAGGGAAGGATCAGCCCCAGCATTTT. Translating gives CASRTTGKDQPQHF.

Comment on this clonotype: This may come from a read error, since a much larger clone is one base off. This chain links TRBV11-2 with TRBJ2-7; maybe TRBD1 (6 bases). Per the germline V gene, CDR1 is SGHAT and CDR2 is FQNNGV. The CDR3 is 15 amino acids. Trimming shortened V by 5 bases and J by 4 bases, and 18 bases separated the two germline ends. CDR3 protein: CASSLRTEGAYEQYF. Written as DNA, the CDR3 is TGTGCCAGCAGCCTTCGGACAGAGGGCGCGTACGAGCAGTACTTC.

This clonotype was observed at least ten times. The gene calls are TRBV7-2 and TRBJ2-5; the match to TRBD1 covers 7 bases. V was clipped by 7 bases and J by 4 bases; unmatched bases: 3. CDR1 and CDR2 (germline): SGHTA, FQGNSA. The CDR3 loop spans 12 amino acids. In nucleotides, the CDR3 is TGTGCCAGCAAACAGGGGTTAGAGACCCAGTACTTC. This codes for CASKQGLETQYF. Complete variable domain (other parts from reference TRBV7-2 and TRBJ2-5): GAGVSQSPSNKVTEKGKDVELRCDPISGHTALYWYRQSLGQGLEFLIYFQGNSAPDKSGLPSDRFSAERTGGSVSTLTIQRTQQEDSAVYLCASKQGLETQYFGPGTRLLVL.

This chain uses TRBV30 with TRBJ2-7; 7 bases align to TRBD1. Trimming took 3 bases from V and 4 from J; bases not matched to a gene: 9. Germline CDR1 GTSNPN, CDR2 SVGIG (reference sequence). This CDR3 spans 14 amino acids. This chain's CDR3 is CAWRGGQILYEQYF. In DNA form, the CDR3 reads TGTGCCTGGAGAGGGGGACAGATCCTATACGAGCAGTACTTC. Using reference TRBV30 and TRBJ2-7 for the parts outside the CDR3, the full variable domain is SQTIHQWPATLVQPVGSPLSLECTVEGTSNPNLYWYRQAAGRGLQLLFYSVGIGQISSEVPQNLSASRPQDRQFILSSKKLLLSDSGFYLCAWRGGQILYEQYFGPGTRLTVT.

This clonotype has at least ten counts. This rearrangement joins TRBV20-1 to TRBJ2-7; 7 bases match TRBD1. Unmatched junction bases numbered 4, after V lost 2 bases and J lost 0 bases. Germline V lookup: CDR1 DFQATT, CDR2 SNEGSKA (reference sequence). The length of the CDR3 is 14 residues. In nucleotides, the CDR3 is TGCAGTGCTAGATGGGGACAGAACTCCTACGAGCAGTACTTC. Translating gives CSARWGQNSYEQYF.

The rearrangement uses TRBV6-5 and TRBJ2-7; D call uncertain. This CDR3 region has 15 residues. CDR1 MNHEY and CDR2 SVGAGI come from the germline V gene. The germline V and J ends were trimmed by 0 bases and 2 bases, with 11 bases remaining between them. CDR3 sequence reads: CASSYSASSTYEQYF. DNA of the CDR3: TGTGCCAGCAGTTACTCCGCTAGTTCGACCTACGAGCAGTACTTC.